A selection of T cell receptor beta chains follows, all from one sample in a study of T cell responses to AZD1222 COVID-19 vaccine. TCRdb's copy holds only in-frame clones and misses some; the assay was immunoSEQ multiplex PCR. The sample contains about 150,000 clones, around 90% of which appear only once. Here the sequenced sample was peripheral blood, taken on day 0 of AZD1222 vaccination. These TCRs come from an adult in good health. CDR3s include the opening cysteine and the closing phenylalanine or tryptophan. The D gene is left open where the match is weak. The size field is filled for only some rows; it gives once, few, many or a size class.

J gene,D gene,clone size,V gene,CDR3 protein,CDR3 DNA
TRBJ2-7,TRBD1,once,TRBV4-1,CASSQVRQGPNEQYF,TGCGCCAGCAGCCAAGTCCGACAGGGACCGAACGAGCAGTACTTC
TRBJ2-7,.,.,TRBV7-6,CASSLASDGEQYF,TGTGCCAGCAGCTTAGCCTCAGATGGCGAGCAGTACTTC
TRBJ2-7,TRBD1,.,TRBV28,CASSFSRTGAYEQYF,TGTGCCAGCAGTTTTTCTCGGACAGGGGCCTACGAGCAGTACTTC
TRBJ2-4,TRBD2,.,TRBV3-1/TRBV3-2,CASSQSGLAGGGLAKNIQYF,TGTGCCAGCAGCCAATCGGGACTAGCGGGCGGGGGACTAGCCAAAAACATTCAGTACTTC
TRBJ2-5,.,.,TRBV7-3,CASSSQGETQYF,TGTGCCAGCAGCTCCCAGGGGGAGACCCAGTACTTC
TRBJ1-6,.,.,TRBV9,CASSLGRGNSPLHF,TGTGCCAGCAGCCTGGGACGGGGAAATTCACCCCTCCACTTT
TRBJ1-3,TRBD1,.,TRBV5-1,CASSRDRGNTIYF,TGCGCCAGCAGCAGGGACAGGGGGAACACCATATATTTT
TRBJ2-1,TRBD2,.,TRBV4-3,CASSQELSGSPYNEQFF,TGCGCCAGCAGCCAGGAACTTAGCGGGAGTCCCTACAATGAGCAGTTCTTC
TRBJ1-5,TRBD1,once,TRBV19,CASSTQGSNQPQHF,TGTGCCAGTAGTACACAGGGGAGCAATCAGCCCCAGCATTTT
TRBJ2-1,TRBD2,.,TRBV11-2,CASSLGEGQRYNEQFF,TGTGCCAGCAGCTTAGGGGAGGGGCAGCGGTACAATGAGCAGTTCTTC
TRBJ2-5,TRBD1,.,TRBV4-1,CASSQGLIQGVKTQYF,TGCGCCAGCAGCCAAGGTCTGATACAGGGGGTGAAGACCCAGTACTTC
TRBJ1-2,.,.,TRBV19,CASSPVRHSGYTF,TGTGCCAGTAGTCCGGTCCGACACTCTGGCTACACCTTC
TRBJ2-2,TRBD1,.,TRBV30,CAWRSGQGYTGELFF,TGTGCCTGGAGGTCGGGACAGGGGTACACCGGGGAGCTGTTTTTT
TRBJ1-1,.,.,TRBV29-1,CSVEYIILEAFF,TGCAGCGTTGAATACATAATTCTTGAAGCTTTCTTT
TRBJ2-3,.,.,TRBV25-1,CASSGGQGSSTDTQYF,TGTGCCAGCAGTGGGGGGCAGGGCTCTAGCACAGATACGCAGTATTTT
TRBJ1-6,.,.,TRBV5-1,CASTRVGPGDSPLHF,TGCGCCAGCACCCGGGTAGGGCCAGGAGATTCACCCCTCCACTTT
TRBJ2-2,.,.,TRBV2,CASTPRGRIELFF,TGTGCCAGCACTCCAAGGGGGAGAATTGAGCTGTTTTTT
TRBJ2-7,.,.,TRBV25-1,CASSDPFYEQYF,TGTGCCAGCAGTGACCCGTTCTACGAGCAGTACTTC
TRBJ1-2,.,.,TRBV2,CASSEVAGGGYTF,TGTGCCAGCAGTGAAGTGGCAGGAGGTGGCTACACCTTC
TRBJ1-1,TRBD1,.,TRBV23-1,CASSPGQGANTEAFF,TGCGCCAGCAGTCCCGGACAGGGGGCGAACACTGAAGCTTTCTTT
TRBJ1-2,.,.,TRBV7-2,CASSQRGGLHYGYTF,TGTGCCAGCAGCCAAAGGGGAGGGCTGCACTATGGCTACACCTTC
TRBJ2-7,.,.,TRBV7-2,CASSFSGGTYEQYF,TGTGCCAGCAGCTTCTCCGGGGGAACCTACGAGCAGTACTTC
TRBJ1-1,TRBD1,few,TRBV19,CASSPGTGGTEAFF,TGTGCCAGTAGTCCGGGGACAGGGGGGACTGAAGCTTTCTTT
TRBJ1-5,.,.,TRBV2,CASSEGPKGNQPQHF,TGTGCCAGCAGTGAGGGGCCGAAGGGCAATCAGCCCCAGCATTTT
TRBJ2-7,TRBD1,.,TRBV3-1/TRBV3-2,CAGWDRGDEQYF,TGTGCCGGATGGGACAGGGGGGACGAGCAGTACTTC
TRBJ2-2,TRBD2,few,TRBV6-4,CASSAGGDTGELFF,TGTGCCAGCAGTGCCGGGGGGGACACCGGGGAGCTGTTTTTT
TRBJ1-4,.,once,TRBV18,CASSATVPGREKLFF,TGTGCCAGCTCAGCAACCGTGCCAGGGCGGGAAAAACTGTTTTTT
TRBJ1-1,TRBD1,.,TRBV5-1,CASSGDRLPNTEAFF,TGCGCCAGCAGCGGGGACAGGCTCCCGAACACTGAAGCTTTCTTT
TRBJ1-2,.,.,TRBV7-8,CASSLERVGIYGYTF,TGTGCCAGCAGCTTAGAACGGGTAGGGATCTATGGCTACACCTTC
TRBJ1-4,TRBD1,.,TRBV3-1/TRBV3-2,CASSQASGTGTEKLFF,TGTGCCAGCAGCCAAGCATCTGGGACAGGGACTGAAAAACTGTTTTTT
TRBJ1-2,.,.,TRBV5-4,CASSLVPGANYGYTF,TGTGCCAGCAGCTTGGTTCCCGGAGCTAACTATGGCTACACCTTC
TRBJ2-4,.,once,TRBV30,CAWREGNGKNIQYF,TGTGCCTGGAGGGAGGGAAATGGCAAAAACATTCAGTACTTC
TRBJ1-3,.,.,TRBV5-6,CASSLGASRGSGNTIYF,TGTGCCAGCAGCTTGGGCGCATCGAGGGGGTCTGGAAACACCATATATTTT
TRBJ2-1,TRBD2,once,TRBV30,CAWEVASGRAYNEQFF,TGTGCCTGGGAAGTGGCTAGCGGGAGAGCGTACAATGAGCAGTTCTTC
TRBJ1-1,.,.,TRBV7-2,CASSSQGGQTFMNTEAFF,TGTGCCAGCAGCTCCCAAGGGGGGCAAACATTTATGAACACTGAAGCTTTCTTT
TRBJ1-3,.,.,TRBV11-3,CASSLERYVAGKEKRSGNTIYF,TGTGCCAGCAGCTTAGAGAGGTACGTAGCAGGTAAAGAAAAGAGGTCTGGAAACACCATATATTTT
TRBJ1-1,TRBD1,.,TRBV7-9,CASSPDRVNTEAFF,TGTGCCAGCAGCCCGGACAGGGTGAACACTGAAGCTTTCTTT
TRBJ1-6,.,.,TRBV3-1/TRBV3-2,CASSQGGTGRSPLHF,TGTGCCAGCAGCCAAGGGGGGACCGGTCGTTCACCCCTCCACTTT
TRBJ2-5,.,.,TRBV10-3,CAISESQETQYF,TGTGCCATCAGTGAGTCCCAAGAGACCCAGTACTTC
TRBJ2-1,.,.,TRBV3-1/TRBV3-2,CASSLLTTGYNEQFF,TGTGCCAGCAGCCTCTTGACTACGGGGTACAATGAGCAGTTCTTC
TRBJ2-1,.,once,TRBV4-3,CASSQGNEQFF,TGCGCCAGCAGCCAAGGCAATGAGCAGTTCTTC
TRBJ2-2,TRBD2,.,TRBV27,CASSPGLAGGTAGELFF,TGTGCCAGCAGTCCGGGACTAGCGGGAGGGACTGCCGGGGAGCTGTTTTTT
TRBJ1-2,.,.,TRBV12-3/TRBV12-4,CASSLRNRRDAHF,TGTGCCAGCAGTTTAAGGAACCGTCGGGACGCACACTTC
TRBJ2-7,TRBD2,.,TRBV28,CASSPGLGPPDEQYF,TGTGCCAGCAGTCCAGGACTAGGCCCCCCGGATGAGCAGTACTTC
TRBJ1-5,.,.,TRBV19,CASSSTRVQPQHF,TGTGCCAGTAGTTCAACACGGGTTCAGCCCCAGCATTTT
TRBJ1-1,.,.,TRBV15,CATSSRAWLMNTEAFF,TGTGCCACCAGCAGCAGGGCGTGGCTTATGAACACTGAAGCTTTCTTT
TRBJ1-2,TRBD1,.,TRBV29-1,CSVPGQGGGYTF,TGCAGCGTCCCGGGACAGGGAGGCGGCTACACCTTC
TRBJ2-2,.,.,TRBV13,CASSFFGYQTGELFF,TGTGCCAGCAGCTTCTTCGGTTACCAGACCGGGGAGCTGTTTTTT
TRBJ1-6,.,.,TRBV27,CASSLIQGNSPLHF,TGTGCCAGCAGTTTAATACAGGGAAATTCACCCCTCCACTTT
TRBJ2-1,.,.,TRBV20-1,CSAREFNEQFF,TGCAGTGCTAGAGAGTTCAATGAGCAGTTCTTC
TRBJ1-2,.,.,TRBV21-1,CASSKNYDREYGYTF,TGTGCCAGCAGCAAAAACTATGACAGGGAGTATGGCTACACCTTC
TRBJ2-2,.,.,TRBV7-3,CASSLRVAINPGELFF,TGTGCCAGCAGCTTACGGGTAGCGATAAACCCCGGGGAGCTGTTTTTT